This T cell receptor (beta chain) was sequenced in a study of cytomegalovirus exposure and HLA in healthy donors. Study-wide findings and caveats: The later analysis indicated that the majority of CMV-associated TCR beta chains appeared HLA-restricted. Reportedly, fewer N-insertions than the approximately 700-donor mean appeared in an Asian-associated ancestry cluster in a later analysis. Both high specificity and high sensitivity reportedly marked the classifier's diagnosis of cytomegalovirus status. Donors were assumed by presence/absence analyses to have roughly uniform sequencing depth.

V dropped 5 bases and J dropped 0 bases, with 7 bases sitting between them. Germline assignment: CDR1 SEHNR and CDR2 FQNEAQ (reference sequence). The CDR3 is made up of 14 amino acids. PCR employed 60 Vbeta and 13 Jbeta primers. Data came from immunoSEQ multiplex PCR; TCRdb stores just in-frame clones and leaves some out. The sample holds approximately 100,000 clones, around 82% seen once. On this clone itself: Its antigen is not identified.

The V call is TRBV7-9, the J call TRBJ1-4; D remains ambiguous. Input material: PBMCs. The sequence came from a woman between 45 and 60 years old in good health and CMV-seropositive. The CDR3 sequence is CASSHSTTNEKLFF. DNA for the CDR3: TGTGCCAGCAGCCATTCTACAACTAATGAAAAACTGTTTTTT.